The next 15 T cell receptor beta chains were all read from a single sample in a study of identical twins. Each CDR3 protein is one row after TCRdb ran MiXCR on the 5' RACE reads. The data hold about 660,000 distinct CDR3 sequences, with about 9.4% observed a single time. These data were also filed under a second study, of yellow fever vaccine responses in identical twins.

The sequenced material came from PBMCs. The receptors were sampled from a young woman in good health.

CDR3 nucleotide sequence: TGTGCCAGCAGTCCACGCCCGTCCTCCTACAATGAGCAGTTCTTC. This codes for CASSPRPSSYNEQFF. This chain links TRBV28 with TRBJ2-1; no clear D. Looked up from germline, CDR1 is MDHEN and CDR2 is SYDVKM. The germline V and J ends were trimmed by 5 bases and 0 bases, with 11 bases remaining between them. The length of the CDR3 is 15 residues.

A few counts support this clonotype. This chain connects TRBV5-1 to TRBJ2-7; the match to TRBD1 covers 9 bases. The CDR3 is made up of 17 amino acids. In germline, CDR1 is SGHRS, CDR2 YFSETQ. V gave up 0 bases and J gave up 1 base; unmatched junction bases: 8. The CDR3 protein is CASSLAHPGTGSYEQYF. CDR3 nucleotide sequence: TGCGCCAGCAGCTTGGCCCATCCCGGGACAGGGTCCTACGAGCAGTACTTC.

The genes are TRBV4-1 and TRBJ2-7; 7 bases line up with TRBD2. Losses at the gene ends were 4 bases for V and 0 bases for J; bases not matched to a gene: 6. The length of the CDR3 is 15 residues. Germline V lookup: CDR1 MGHRA, CDR2 YSYEKL. CDR3 amino acids: CASSPERGSSYEQYF. CDR3 coding DNA: TGCGCCAGCAGCCCAGAGCGGGGCTCCTCCTACGAGCAGTACTTC.

J is TRBJ2-2 and V is TRBV12-3 or TRBV12-4, with D perhaps given as TRBD1 or TRBD2 (5 bases each). The CDR3 is 18 residues long. V shed 7 bases and J shed 4 bases, with 25 bases lying between them. Written as DNA, the CDR3 is TGTGCCAGCACCCTGGGTTCGTCCGGGGCTGAGGGCACCGGGGAGCTGTTTTTT. This encodes CASTLGSSGAEGTGELFF.

The chain couples TRBV7-8 to TRBJ2-7, with D perhaps being TRBD1 or TRBD2 (5 bases each). The V gene lost 1 base and the J gene lost 2 bases, with 12 bases spanning the gap. Germline CDR1 SGHVS, CDR2 FQNEAQ. The CDR3 sequence is 15 residues long. The CDR3 sequence is CASSLGPRGAYEQYF. For the CDR3, the DNA is TGTGCCAGCAGCTTAGGGCCTAGAGGGGCCTACGAGCAGTACTTC. Drawing the rest from reference TRBV7-8 and TRBJ2-7, the complete variable domain is GAGVSQSPRYKVAKRGQDVALRCDPISGHVSLFWYQQALGQGPEFLTYFQNEAQLDKSGLPSDRFFAERPEGSVSTLKIQRTQQEDSAVYLCASSLGPRGAYEQYFGPGTRLTVT.

This clonotype was seen only a few times. The CDR3 nucleotides read TGTGCCAGCAGCTCCGGACTAGCAAACAATGAGCAGTTCTTC. It translates to CASSSGLANNEQFF. The chain is built from TRBV7-9 and TRBJ2-1; 8 bases fit TRBD2. The J segment lost 5 bases and the V segment lost 4 bases, leaving 4 bases of the junction unmatched. CDR1 is SEHNR and CDR2 is FQNEAQ in the germline V gene (reference sequence). CDR3 size: 14 residues.

The chain joins TRBV4-3 to TRBJ2-1, with 11 positions matching TRBD2. Germline values: CDR1 LGHNA, CDR2 YSLEER. The CDR3 extends over 18 amino acids. Losses at the gene ends were 0 bases for V and 1 base for J; bases not matched to a gene: 5. The CDR3 region has the DNA TGCGCCAGCAGCCAAGATTCTAGCGGGAGGAGATCCTACAATGAGCAGTTCTTC. Protein product: CASSQDSSGRRSYNEQFF.

This clonotype appeared a few times. The rearrangement joins TRBV15 to TRBJ2-1, with D perhaps matching TRBD1 (6 bases). Per germline, CDR1 LNHNV and CDR2 YYDKDF (reference sequence). This CDR3 region has 13 residues. V was shortened by 2 bases and J by 8 bases, with 10 bases between the two germline ends. CDR3 in DNA: TGTGCCACCAGCAGACCCACAGGGTATGAGCAGTTCTTC. Protein: CATSRPTGYEQFF.

The chain uses TRBV11-2 and TRBJ2-1, with TRBD2 matching 7 bases. This CDR3 is 16 amino acids long. In germline, CDR1 is SGHAT, CDR2 FQNNGV. V lost 3 bases and J lost 7; bases outside the gene matches: 12. The CDR3 sequence: CASSLSLAGDRNEQFF. CDR3 bases: TGTGCCAGCAGCTTGTCTTTGGCGGGAGATCGTAATGAGCAGTTCTTC.

This clonotype occurred many times. J is TRBJ2-7 and V is TRBV3-1; maybe TRBD2 (7 bases). This CDR3 spans 13 amino acids. V lost 4 bases, J lost 5 bases, and 12 bases lay in between. Per germline, CDR1 LGHDT and CDR2 YNNKEL (reference sequence). The CDR3 DNA reads as TGTGCCAGCAGCCCTAGGGGGGGCCACGAGCAGTACTTC. Translating gives CASSPRGGHEQYF.

There are a few counts of this clonotype. This chain links TRBV4-3 with TRBJ1-2; D remains unclear. The CDR3 is made up of 17 amino acids. Trimming took 0 bases from V and 1 from J, leaving 15 bases between them. The germline gives CDR1 LGHNA, CDR2 YSLEER. For the CDR3, the DNA is TGCGCCAGCAGCCAAGATGTCGTCCGGGTGGGTAACTATGGCTACACCTTC. Translated, it gives CASSQDVVRVGNYGYTF.

This clonotype has ten or more counts. The V and J genes are TRBV6-1 and TRBJ1-1; possibly TRBD1 for D (5 bases). The CDR3 length is 14 residues. The V end lost 6 bases, the J end lost 0 bases, and 11 bases lay between the germline ends. The germline V gene has CDR1 MNHNS and CDR2 SASEGT. CDR3 protein: CASRPGTVNTEAFF. The CDR3 nucleotides read TGTGCCAGCAGACCCGGGACGGTGAACACTGAAGCTTTCTTT.

This clonotype showed up just a few times. The genes are TRBV11-2 and TRBJ2-2, with D perhaps matching TRBD2 (5 bases). V lost 3 bases and J lost 5, with 13 bases in between. This CDR3 has 15 residues. Germline assignment: CDR1 SGHAT and CDR2 FQNNGV. The CDR3: CASSFGTRTTGELFF. DNA for the CDR3: TGTGCCAGCAGCTTCGGAACTAGGACTACCGGGGAGCTGTTTTTT.

This clonotype has at least ten counts. This CDR3 is CASSSGRAFDEQFF. The CDR3 coding sequence is TGTGCCAGCAGTTCCGGGAGGGCCTTCGATGAGCAGTTCTTC. The rearrangement joins TRBV6-5 to TRBJ2-1; 8 positions agree with TRBD2. Trimming took 4 bases from V and 8 from J; bases not matched to a gene: 7. This CDR3 region has 14 residues. Germline CDR1 and CDR2: MNHEY and SVGAGI.

The sample holds a few counts of this clonotype. The genes are TRBV5-1 and TRBJ1-4; D is unresolved. CDR3 length: 19 residues. Looked up from germline, CDR1 is SGHRS and CDR2 is YFSETQ. Trimming removed 2 bases at V and 3 bases at J, with 23 bases between. The CDR3 nucleotides are TGCGCCAGCAGCTTAGCGGCGCGGGGAAAACGTATAGCTAATGAAAAACTGTTTTTT. Translated, it gives CASSLAARGKRIANEKLFF. The variable domain in full, completed from reference TRBV5-1 and TRBJ1-4, reads KAGVTQTPRYLIKTRGQQVTLSCSPISGHRSVSWYQQTPGQGLQFLFEYFSETQRNKGNFPGRFSGRQFSNSRSEMNVSTLELGDSALYLCASSLAARGKRIANEKLFFGSGTQLSVL.